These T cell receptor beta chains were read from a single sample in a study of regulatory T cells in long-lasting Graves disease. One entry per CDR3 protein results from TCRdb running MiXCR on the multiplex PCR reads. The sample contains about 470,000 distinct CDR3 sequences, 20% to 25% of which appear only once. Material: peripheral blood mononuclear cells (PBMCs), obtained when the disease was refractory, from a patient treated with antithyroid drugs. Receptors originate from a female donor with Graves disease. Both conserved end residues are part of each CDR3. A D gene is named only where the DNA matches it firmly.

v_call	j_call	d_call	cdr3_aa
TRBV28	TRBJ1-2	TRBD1	CASSLVGQGVNYGYTF
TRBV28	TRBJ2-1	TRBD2	CASSLGGGGSSYNEQFF
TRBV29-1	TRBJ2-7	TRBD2	CSVEGLAGYEQYF
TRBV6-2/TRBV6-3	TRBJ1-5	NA	CASRSPFSSNQPQHF
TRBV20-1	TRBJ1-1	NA	CSASGPLNTEAFF
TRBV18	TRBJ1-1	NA	CASSPTEVNTEAFF
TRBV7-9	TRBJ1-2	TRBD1	CASSLVDRDYGYTF
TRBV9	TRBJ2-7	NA	CASSVDEDEVSYEQYF
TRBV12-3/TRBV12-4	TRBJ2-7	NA	CASSLGPGSEQYF
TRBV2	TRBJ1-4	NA	CASKGGAGEKLFF
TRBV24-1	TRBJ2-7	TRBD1	CATSGDRSEQYF
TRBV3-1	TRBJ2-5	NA	CASSQVNTQETQYF
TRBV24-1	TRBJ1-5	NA	CATSDSIRARNQPQHF
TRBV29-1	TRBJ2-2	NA	CSVEGVGYSNTGELFF
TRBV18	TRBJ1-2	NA	CASSPPEINYGYTF
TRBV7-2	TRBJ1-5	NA	CASSLGREPQHF
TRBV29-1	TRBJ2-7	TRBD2	CSVEGGTHYEQYF
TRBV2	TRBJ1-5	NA	CASNGDGTYQPQHF
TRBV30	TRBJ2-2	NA	CAWSVNTGELFF
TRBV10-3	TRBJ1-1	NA	CAISEGQVVTEAFF
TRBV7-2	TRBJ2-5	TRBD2	CASSLVSRASGGTQYF
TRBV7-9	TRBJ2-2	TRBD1	CASSLNEGGFGTGELFF
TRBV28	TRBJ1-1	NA	CASSDSRGEPEAFF
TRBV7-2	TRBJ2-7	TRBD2	CASSLGTAGGEQYF
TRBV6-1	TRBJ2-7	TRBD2	CASRLAGDGEQYF
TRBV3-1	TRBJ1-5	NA	CASSRGGPDSNQPQHF
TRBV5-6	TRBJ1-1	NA	CASTLRGGGTEAFF
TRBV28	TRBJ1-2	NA	CASRYPAGQYGAGGYTF
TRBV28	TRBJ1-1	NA	CASESLDTEAFF
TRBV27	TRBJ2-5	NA	CASSADIDQETQYF
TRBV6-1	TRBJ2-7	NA	CASSPSWTSYEQYF
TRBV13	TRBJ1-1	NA	CENPGVENTEAFF